The 15 T cell receptor beta chains given below trace back to one sample, sequenced in a study of T cell responses to AZD1222 COVID-19 vaccine. Measured with immunoSEQ multiplex PCR; TCRdb has only the in-frame clones, and not every one. The sample has some 100,000 clones; approximately 90% are singletons. Here the sequenced sample was peripheral blood, taken on day 0 of AZD1222 vaccination. Receptors were obtained from an adult in good health.

CDR3 in amino acids: CASSPWQGPSPLHF. The CDR3 DNA reads TGTGCCAGCAGCCCGTGGCAGGGCCCTTCACCCCTCCACTTT. The chain combines TRBV3-1 (or the pseudogene TRBV3-2) with TRBJ1-6, with D possibly TRBD1 on 5 matching bases. Trimming removed 4 bases at V and 9 bases at J, with 13 bases between. The CDR3 covers 14 residues. Germline values: CDR1 LGHDT, CDR2 YNNKEL (reference sequence).

The chain combines TRBV7-2 with TRBJ2-1, with 7 bases lining up with TRBD1. The CDR3 runs to 15 residues. V lost 1 base to trimming and J lost 4 bases; unmatched junction nucleotides: 4. The germline CDR1 and CDR2 sequences are SGHTA and FQGNSA. The CDR3 DNA reads as TGTGCCAGCAGCTTAGAATCGGGACAGTACAATGAGCAGTTCTTC. Amino acid sequence: CASSLESGQYNEQFF. Together with reference TRBV7-2 and TRBJ2-1, the CDR3 gives the full variable domain: GAGVSQSPSNKVTEKGKDVELRCDPISGHTALYWYRQSLGQGLEFLIYFQGNSAPDKSGLPSDRFSAERTGGSVSTLTIQRTQQEDSAVYLCASSLESGQYNEQFFGPGTRLTVL.

The chain couples TRBV7-2 to TRBJ1-1; D remains ambiguous. V lost 2 bases, J lost 4 bases, and 11 bases lay in between. The CDR3 is made up of 14 amino acids. Germline-derived CDR1 and CDR2 are SGHTA and FQGNSA. The CDR3 here is CASSLTSLSTEAFF. The CDR3 DNA reads TGTGCCAGCAGCTTAACTTCTTTGTCCACTGAAGCTTTCTTT.

The chain links TRBV7-9 to TRBJ2-7; D remains unclear. The CDR3 is 14 amino acids. Germline CDR1 reads SEHNR; CDR2 reads FQNEAQ (reference sequence). V shed 1 base and J shed 4 bases, with 11 bases lying between them. CDR3 amino acids: CASSLGGRSYEQYF. CDR3 DNA: TGTGCCAGCAGCTTAGGTGGCAGATCTTACGAGCAGTACTTC.

This sequence joins TRBV12-3 or TRBV12-4 and TRBJ2-7; unclear D gene. V was trimmed by 4 bases and J by 3 bases, leaving 10 bases between them. There are 13 residues in the CDR3. As DNA, the CDR3 is TGTGCCAGCAGTTGGGCAGTAATCTACGAGCAGTACTTC. Its translation is CASSWAVIYEQYF.

This chain connects TRBV19 to TRBJ1-4, with D possibly being TRBD1 (5 bases). Germline CDR1 reads LNHDA; CDR2 reads SQIVND (reference sequence). V was pared by 1 base and J by 3 bases, with 12 bases between. The CDR3 sequence is 16 residues long. CDR3 sequence reads: CASSIARRASNEKLFF. The CDR3 DNA follows: TGTGCCAGTAGTATAGCACGCAGGGCCTCTAATGAAAAACTGTTTTTT.

The chain uses TRBV7-8 and TRBJ2-3, with 10 nucleotides matching TRBD2. This CDR3 contains 16 residues. Losses at the gene ends were 1 base for V and 4 bases for J; bases not matched to a gene: 5. Germline CDR1 reads SGHVS; CDR2 reads FQNEAQ. The CDR3 is CASSLGGLAGADTQYF. The CDR3 nucleotides are TGTGCCAGCAGCTTAGGAGGCCTAGCGGGAGCAGATACGCAGTATTTT.

This sequence joins TRBV5-1 and TRBJ2-4, with D perhaps TRBD1 or TRBD2 (5 bases each). Germline loops: CDR1 SGHRS, CDR2 YFSETQ. This CDR3 contains 15 residues. The germline V and J ends were trimmed by 0 bases and 7 bases, with 14 bases remaining between them. CDR3 in DNA: TGCGCCAGCAGCTTGGCCGGAGAGGGGTTGAACATTCAGTACTTC. Translated, it gives CASSLAGEGLNIQYF. Full variable domain (outside the CDR3, taken from reference TRBV5-1 and TRBJ2-4): KAGVTQTPRYLIKTRGQQVTLSCSPISGHRSVSWYQQTPGQGLQFLFEYFSETQRNKGNFPGRFSGRQFSNSRSEMNVSTLELGDSALYLCASSLAGEGLNIQYFGAGTRLSVL.

This chain uses TRBV4-2 with TRBJ1-4; D is uncertain. Trimming removed 5 bases from V and 8 bases from J, with 15 bases in between. Germline CDR1 reads LGHNA; CDR2 reads YNFKEQ. The CDR3 spans 14 residues. The CDR3 DNA follows: TGTGCCAGCAGCTCCGACCCCACAGTAGAAAAACTGTTTTTT. This sequence encodes CASSSDPTVEKLFF.

The chain joins TRBV6-6 to TRBJ1-2; the match to TRBD1 covers 7 bases. There are 14 residues in the CDR3. Germline CDR1 reads MNHNY; CDR2 reads SVGAGI (reference sequence). V shed 6 bases and J 8 bases; nucleotides not matched to a gene: 12. CDR3 DNA: TGTGCCAGCAGGAGATACTCACAGGGGAGCGGCTACACCTTC. Its translation: CASRRYSQGSGYTF.

The rearrangement uses TRBV7-3 and TRBJ1-6; possibly TRBD1 for D (6 bases). Germline-derived CDR1 and CDR2 are SGHTA and FQGTGA. V lost 3 bases to trimming and J lost 8 bases, with 11 bases between them. This CDR3 comprises 14 residues. CDR3 DNA sequence: TGTGCCAGCAGCTTCACAGGGATGGATTCACCCCTCCACTTT. It specifies CASSFTGMDSPLHF.

The rearrangement links TRBV28 to TRBJ2-4; D may correspond to TRBD1 or TRBD2 (5 bases each). The V end was cut by 3 bases, the J end by 0 bases, with 18 bases between. The CDR3 has 18 residues. Germline V gives CDR1 MDHEN, CDR2 SYDVKM. The CDR3 coding sequence is TGTGCCAGCAGTTTGAGTCCCGCAGGGAGCCTAGCCAAAAACATTCAGTACTTC. As protein: CASSLSPAGSLAKNIQYF. The full variable domain, in which reference TRBV28 and TRBJ2-4 provide the parts outside the CDR3, is DVKVTQSSRYLVKRTGEKVFLECVQDMDHENMFWYRQDPGLGLRLIYFSYDVKMKEKGDIPEGYSVSREKKERFSLILESASTNQTSMYLCASSLSPAGSLAKNIQYFGAGTRLSVL.

V gene TRBV9 combines with J gene TRBJ2-5; D may be TRBD1 (6 bases). Germline V gives CDR1 SGDLS, CDR2 YYNGEE. CDR3 length: 15 amino acids. Trimming cost V 0 bases and J 1 base, with 10 bases left between them. DNA of the CDR3: TGTGCCAGCAGCGTAGCTCCACAGGGCCAAGAGACCCAGTACTTC. Translation: CASSVAPQGQETQYF.

The chain employs TRBV2 and TRBJ1-6, with D possibly matching TRBD1 (5 bases). The CDR3 totals 15 residues. Germline V lookup: CDR1 SNHLY, CDR2 FYNNEI. Trimming removed 6 bases at V and 6 bases at J, with 15 bases between. In DNA form, the CDR3 reads TGTGCCAGCAGACGTTCTGGGGGGATTAATTCACCCCTCCACTTT. It encodes CASRRSGGINSPLHF.

The chain links TRBV18 to TRBJ2-2; TRBD1 matches 9 bases. The germline V gene has CDR1 KGHSH and CDR2 LQKENI. The CDR3 extends over 15 amino acids. V gave up 2 bases and J gave up 4 bases; unmatched junction bases: 2. The CDR3 DNA sequence: TGTGCCAGCTCACCATGGGACAGGGTCACCGGGGAGCTGTTTTTT. This encodes CASSPWDRVTGELFF.